This is a list of T cell receptor beta chains from one sample in a study of cytomegalovirus exposure and HLA in healthy donors. TCRdb's copy holds only in-frame clones and misses some; the assay was immunoSEQ multiplex PCR. The sample records under 200,000 clones, about four fifths being singletons. The sequenced sample consisted of PBMCs. These receptors were collected from a male donor in good health and CMV-seropositive. The CDR3 runs from the conserved cysteine through the conserved F or W. Each record gives: clone size, J gene, V gene, D gene, CDR3 protein, CDR3 DNA. A D gene is named only where the DNA matches it firmly. Expanded clones are given a class, and other clones once, few, many or no size at all.

clone_size: -; j_call: TRBJ2-1; v_call: TRBV10-3; d_call: TRBD2; cdr3_aa: CAISVRESYNEQFF; cdr3_nt: TGTGCCATCAGTGTGCGGGAGTCCTACAATGAGCAGTTCTTC
clone_size: -; j_call: TRBJ2-7; v_call: TRBV9; d_call: TRBD1; cdr3_aa: CASSVGGDRGVSEQYF; cdr3_nt: TGTGCCAGCAGCGTAGGGGGGGACAGGGGGGTCTCCGAGCAGTACTTC
clone_size: -; j_call: TRBJ2-7; v_call: TRBV7-2; d_call: TRBD1; cdr3_aa: CASSPRAGGSTYEQYF; cdr3_nt: TGTGCCAGCAGCCCTAGGGCAGGGGGCTCAACCTACGAGCAGTACTTC
clone_size: -; j_call: TRBJ2-3; v_call: TRBV5-1; d_call: -; cdr3_aa: CASSLVPYTDTQYF; cdr3_nt: TGCGCCAGCAGCTTGGTCCCGTACACAGATACGCAGTATTTT
clone_size: -; j_call: TRBJ1-6; v_call: TRBV5-1; d_call: -; cdr3_aa: CASSLQGGVGSPLHF; cdr3_nt: TGCGCCAGCAGCTTACAGGGTGGTGTAGGTTCACCCCTCCACTTT
clone_size: -; j_call: TRBJ2-5; v_call: TRBV2; d_call: -; cdr3_aa: CASKPGLRQETQYF; cdr3_nt: TGTGCCAGCAAGCCGGGACTCCGCCAAGAGACCCAGTACTTC
clone_size: -; j_call: TRBJ1-1; v_call: TRBV2; d_call: TRBD1; cdr3_aa: CASSEVTGRSAEAFF; cdr3_nt: TGTGCCAGCAGTGAAGTGACAGGGAGGTCTGCTGAAGCTTTCTTT
clone_size: few; j_call: TRBJ1-5; v_call: TRBV19; d_call: TRBD1; cdr3_aa: CASSNDRGRYSSQPQHF; cdr3_nt: TGTGCCAGTAGTAACGACAGGGGGCGCTATTCCTCTCAGCCCCAGCATTTT
clone_size: -; j_call: TRBJ2-7; v_call: TRBV18; d_call: TRBD1; cdr3_aa: CASSPVQLRDRGFEQYF; cdr3_nt: TGTGCCAGCTCACCAGTCCAACTCCGGGACAGGGGTTTCGAGCAGTACTTC
clone_size: -; j_call: TRBJ2-1; v_call: TRBV5-1; d_call: -; cdr3_aa: CASSPLGAEQFF; cdr3_nt: TGCGCCAGCAGCCCCCTTGGGGCGGAGCAGTTCTTC
clone_size: -; j_call: TRBJ1-1; v_call: TRBV10-1; d_call: -; cdr3_aa: CASTPGDKNTEAFF; cdr3_nt: TGCGCCAGCACGCCCGGGGACAAGAACACTGAAGCTTTCTTT
clone_size: -; j_call: TRBJ1-2; v_call: TRBV5-1; d_call: -; cdr3_aa: CASSEVAMGYTF; cdr3_nt: TGCGCCAGCAGTGAGGTGGCGATGGGCTACACCTTC
clone_size: -; j_call: TRBJ2-3; v_call: TRBV5-4; d_call: -; cdr3_aa: CASSLSRGGSDTQYF; cdr3_nt: TGTGCCAGCAGCTTGAGCAGGGGCGGGTCGGATACGCAGTATTTT
clone_size: -; j_call: TRBJ2-7; v_call: TRBV27; d_call: -; cdr3_aa: CASRARDTTYEQYF; cdr3_nt: TGTGCCAGCAGGGCACGGGACACTACCTACGAGCAGTACTTC
clone_size: -; j_call: TRBJ1-4; v_call: TRBV30; d_call: TRBD1; cdr3_aa: CAWLRQGKEKLFF; cdr3_nt: TGTGCCTGGCTTCGACAGGGGAAAGAAAAACTGTTTTTT
clone_size: -; j_call: TRBJ2-6; v_call: TRBV15; d_call: TRBD1; cdr3_aa: CATAGWWGQRLSGANGLTF; cdr3_nt: TGTGCCACCGCCGGCTGGTGGGGACAGCGACTCTCTGGGGCCAACGGCCTGACTTTC
clone_size: -; j_call: TRBJ2-3; v_call: TRBV7-9; d_call: TRBD2; cdr3_aa: CASSLVAGGPNTQYF; cdr3_nt: TGTGCCAGCAGCTTAGTTGCGGGGGGGCCGAATACGCAGTATTTT
clone_size: once; j_call: TRBJ1-2; v_call: TRBV30; d_call: TRBD1; cdr3_aa: CASLTGGGYGYTF; cdr3_nt: TGTGCCTCCCTGACAGGGGGGGGCTATGGCTACACCTTC
clone_size: -; j_call: TRBJ1-2; v_call: TRBV28; d_call: -; cdr3_aa: CASSLYTDPNYGYTF; cdr3_nt: TGTGCCAGCAGTTTATATACAGATCCTAACTATGGCTACACCTTC
clone_size: once; j_call: TRBJ2-7; v_call: TRBV6-1; d_call: TRBD1; cdr3_aa: CASGTGTYEQYF; cdr3_nt: TGTGCCTCGGGGACAGGAACATACGAGCAGTACTTC
clone_size: -; j_call: TRBJ1-2; v_call: TRBV6-1; d_call: -; cdr3_aa: CASSPTTGSYGYTF; cdr3_nt: TGTGCCAGCAGTCCCACTACAGGGTCCTATGGCTACACCTTC
clone_size: -; j_call: TRBJ2-6; v_call: TRBV5-1; d_call: TRBD1; cdr3_aa: CASSRQGDGANVLTF; cdr3_nt: TGCGCCAGCAGCAGACAGGGAGATGGGGCCAACGTCCTGACTTTC
clone_size: -; j_call: TRBJ1-2; v_call: TRBV27; d_call: -; cdr3_aa: CASSYDRIYGYTF; cdr3_nt: TGTGCCAGCAGTTACGACAGGATCTATGGCTACACCTTC
clone_size: -; j_call: TRBJ1-4; v_call: TRBV19; d_call: TRBD1; cdr3_aa: CASRRQGQATNEKLFF; cdr3_nt: TGTGCCAGTAGAAGACAGGGCCAAGCAACTAATGAAAAACTGTTTTTT
clone_size: -; j_call: TRBJ1-5; v_call: TRBV19; d_call: -; cdr3_aa: CARLLTIDQPQHF; cdr3_nt: TGTGCCAGATTGCTAACGATCGATCAGCCCCAGCATTTT
clone_size: -; j_call: TRBJ1-2; v_call: TRBV30; d_call: TRBD1; cdr3_aa: CAWVAGGYGYTF; cdr3_nt: TGTGCCTGGGTAGCAGGGGGCTATGGCTACACCTTC
clone_size: -; j_call: TRBJ2-2; v_call: TRBV19; d_call: -; cdr3_aa: CASSAPTGIGLTGELFF; cdr3_nt: TGTGCCAGTAGTGCCCCCACAGGGATCGGTTTAACCGGGGAGCTGTTTTTT
clone_size: -; j_call: TRBJ2-5; v_call: TRBV25-1; d_call: -; cdr3_aa: CASRGGGAETQYF; cdr3_nt: TGTGCCAGCAGGGGAGGGGGGGCGGAGACCCAGTACTTC
clone_size: -; j_call: TRBJ1-5; v_call: TRBV19; d_call: -; cdr3_aa: CASSTQSRSNQPQHF; cdr3_nt: TGTGCCAGTAGTACACAGAGTAGGAGCAATCAGCCCCAGCATTTT
clone_size: -; j_call: TRBJ1-2; v_call: TRBV7-2; d_call: -; cdr3_aa: CASTPRDLKAAYGYTF; cdr3_nt: TGTGCCAGCACCCCACGTGATCTAAAAGCGGCATATGGCTACACCTTC
clone_size: -; j_call: TRBJ2-4; v_call: TRBV28; d_call: TRBD1; cdr3_aa: CASSRWARGHSNIQYF; cdr3_nt: TGTGCCAGCAGTCGATGGGCCAGGGGGCATTCGAACATTCAGTACTTC
clone_size: -; j_call: TRBJ1-1; v_call: TRBV19; d_call: -; cdr3_aa: CASSPFPFNEAFF; cdr3_nt: TGTGCCAGTAGTCCCTTTCCCTTTAATGAAGCTTTCTTT
clone_size: -; j_call: TRBJ2-7; v_call: TRBV28; d_call: -; cdr3_aa: CASSFGSYEQYF; cdr3_nt: TGTGCCAGCAGTTTTGGCAGCTACGAGCAGTACTTC
clone_size: -; j_call: TRBJ1-1; v_call: TRBV19; d_call: -; cdr3_aa: CASSPTGSTEAFF; cdr3_nt: TGTGCCAGTAGTCCTACGGGTAGCACTGAAGCTTTCTTT
clone_size: -; j_call: TRBJ2-1; v_call: TRBV19; d_call: -; cdr3_aa: CASSPGGDEQFF; cdr3_nt: TGTGCCAGTAGTCCGGGGGGCGATGAGCAGTTCTTC
clone_size: -; j_call: TRBJ1-5; v_call: TRBV6-5; d_call: -; cdr3_aa: CASREQGSNQPQHF; cdr3_nt: TGTGCCAGCAGAGAACAGGGTAGCAATCAGCCCCAGCATTTT
clone_size: once; j_call: TRBJ2-5; v_call: TRBV29-1; d_call: -; cdr3_aa: CSVVLGRAETQYF; cdr3_nt: TGCAGCGTTGTGTTAGGCAGGGCAGAGACCCAGTACTTC
clone_size: -; j_call: TRBJ2-7; v_call: TRBV5-1; d_call: TRBD2; cdr3_aa: CASSLAGTSGGIEQYF; cdr3_nt: TGCGCCAGCAGCTTGGCAGGGACTAGCGGGGGGATCGAGCAGTACTTC
clone_size: -; j_call: TRBJ2-3; v_call: TRBV27; d_call: -; cdr3_aa: CASSTLGSTDTQYF; cdr3_nt: TGTGCCAGCAGTACCTTGGGCAGCACAGATACGCAGTATTTT